The 8 T cell receptor beta chains presented below share a single source sample, sequenced in a study of early stage breast cancer tumors (dated by TCRdb to 2015 to 2018). Libraries were prepared through the immunoSEQ multiplex PCR assay. TCRdb limited this immuneACCESS table to in-frame rearrangements with V and J called. A share of clones is missing; checked studies link under half to unresolved V genes, and the rest is unexplained. This sample lists around 30,000 clones; just under 75% were detected once. The ten most abundant clones make up roughly a tenth of the sample. The sample comprised breast tumor tissue. Every receptor here comes from a person aged 30-39 years with breast cancer.

This clone was seen a single time. The J gene is TRBJ2-7, the V gene TRBV7-2; unclear D gene. V lost 1 base and J lost 2, with 6 bases in between. Looked up from germline, CDR1 is SGHTA and CDR2 is FQGNSA. The CDR3 loop spans 13 amino acids. DNA for the CDR3: TGTGCCAGCAGCTTAGACTACACCTACGAGCAGTACTTC. Its protein is CASSLDYTYEQYF.

CDR3: CASSSGTSVTRANEQFF. The CDR3 DNA reads TGTGCCAGCTCATCCGGGACTAGCGTCACAAGGGCCAATGAGCAGTTCTTC. The chain couples TRBV18 to TRBJ2-1; 10 bases fit TRBD2. Per the germline V gene, CDR1 is KGHSH and CDR2 is LQKENI. The CDR3 contains 17 residues. Trimming at V came to 5 bases and at J to 6 bases, leaving 13 bases not matched to a gene.

This chain uses TRBV5-1 with TRBJ2-7; 10 positions match TRBD2. After removal of 2 bases from V and 5 bases from J, the junction contained 13 bases not matched to a gene. CDR3 length: 17 residues. From germline, CDR1 is SGHRS and CDR2 YFSETQ. This chain's CDR3 is CASSFASGSDFSHEQYF. As DNA, the CDR3 is TGCGCCAGCAGCTTCGCTAGCGGGAGTGATTTTTCCCACGAGCAGTACTTC.

The chain links TRBV7-2 to TRBJ2-7; D gene uncertain. CDR3 length: 15 amino acids. V was trimmed by 5 bases and J by 6 bases, leaving 20 bases between them. From germline, CDR1 is SGHTA and CDR2 FQGNSA. The DNA of the CDR3 is TGTGCCAGCAGCGTTCAACTTATTAGAAGTCCCGAGCAGTACTTC. It is translated as CASSVQLIRSPEQYF.

This clone has just one count. V usage is TRBV2 and J usage is TRBJ2-1; D might be TRBD2 (6 bases). The CDR3 is 15 amino acids. Germline V gene lookup returns CDR1 SNHLY and CDR2 FYNNEI. V was clipped by 3 bases and J by 0 bases, with 9 bases between them. The CDR3 loop is CASSDAGGSYNEQFF. In DNA, the CDR3 is TGTGCCAGCAGTGATGCCGGGGGCTCCTACAATGAGCAGTTCTTC. The complete variable domain, with remaining parts taken from reference TRBV2 and TRBJ2-1, reads EPEVTQTPSHQVTQMGQEVILRCVPISNHLYFYWYRQILGQKVEFLVSFYNNEISEKSEIFDDQFSVERPDGSNFTLKIRSTKLEDSAMYFCASSDAGGSYNEQFFGPGTRLTVL.

The rearrangement links TRBV7-8 to TRBJ2-7; no clear D. Deletions cut 0 bases from V and 2 bases from J, with 8 bases between. The CDR3 is 14 residues long. Germline assignment: CDR1 SGHVS and CDR2 FQNEAQ. The CDR3 reads CASSLAVVAYEQYF. CDR3 in DNA: TGTGCCAGCAGCTTAGCAGTCGTCGCCTACGAGCAGTACTTC.

V and J are TRBV2 and TRBJ1-4, with 7 positions matching TRBD1. With V trimmed by 5 bases and J by 4 bases, 10 bases remained unmatched. Germline V gene lookup returns CDR1 SNHLY and CDR2 FYNNEI. This CDR3 contains 16 residues. The CDR3 protein is CASSTPGDSYNEKLFF. The DNA for the CDR3 is TGTGCCAGCAGTACCCCCGGGGACAGCTATAATGAAAAACTGTTTTTT.

The chain combines TRBV7-9 with TRBJ2-7; tentatively, D is TRBD2 (7 bases). V was cut by 3 bases and J by 2 bases, with 17 bases left in between. This CDR3 contains 16 residues. Germline V gives CDR1 SEHNR, CDR2 FQNEAQ (reference sequence). CDR3 loop: CASSFDGGLNAYEQYF. In nucleotides, the CDR3 is TGTGCCAGCAGCTTTGACGGGGGGCTAAATGCCTACGAGCAGTACTTC.